This T cell receptor beta chain was identified during a study of blood T cell repertoires in COVID-19. Data came from immunoSEQ multiplex PCR; TCRdb stores just in-frame clones and leaves some out. This sample yields about 140,000 clones, of which about 90% are seen a single time; about 1.6% belongs to the top ten. The CDR3 covers 15 residues. Trimming left V 0 bases short and J 0 bases short, with 8 bases between. The V gene's germline CDR1 is MNHEY and CDR2 SVGAGI. The origin of this receptor is a woman aged 60-75 years with acute or convalescent COVID-19. The sequencing input was peripheral blood. The chain employs TRBV6-5 and TRBJ1-1; no reliable D call. CDR3 DNA: TGTGCCAGCAGTTACTCGGGGAGGCTGAACACTGAAGCTTTCTTT. Translating it yields CASSYSGRLNTEAFF.